The 29 T cell receptor beta chains given below trace back to one sample, sequenced in a study of radiation and T cells in renal cell carcinoma. The repertoire was sequenced with immunoSEQ multiplex PCR; TCRdb's copy has only in-frame clones and lacks some. The sample records 150,000 to 200,000 clones, roughly 90% being singletons. Time point given: blood 4 weeks post-SBRT, at nephrectomy. Treatment denoted: 15 Gy SBRT to primary tumor, nephrectomy 4 weeks later. This specimen consisted of blood, obtained from a patient whose treatment included radiotherapy and nephrectomy. Receptors were obtained from a woman aged 50 to 60 with renal cell carcinoma.

The chain employs TRBV7-2 and TRBJ1-5; D unresolved. Germline CDR1 SGHTA, CDR2 FQGNSA. There are 15 residues in the CDR3. Trimming removed 10 bases at V and 0 bases at J, with 16 bases between. DNA of the CDR3: TGTGCCACCCAAACGGCAGACTATAGCAATCAGCCCCAGCATTTT. Protein: CATQTADYSNQPQHF.

The V gene is TRBV9, the J gene TRBJ1-6; TRBD1 aligns across 8 bases. The CDR3 is made up of 15 amino acids. J lost 5 bases, V lost 3 bases, and 4 bases had no gene match. Germline CDR1 reads SGDLS; CDR2 reads YYNGEE. The chain's CDR3 is CASSELQGDNSPLHF. The CDR3 coding sequence is TGTGCCAGCAGCGAACTACAGGGGGATAATTCACCCCTCCACTTT. The full variable domain, its missing parts supplied by reference TRBV9 and TRBJ1-6, is DSGVTQTPKHLITATGQRVTLRCSPRSGDLSVYWYQQSLDQGLQFLIQYYNGEERAKGNILERFSAQQFPDLHSELNLSSLELGDSALYFCASSELQGDNSPLHFGNGTRLTVT.

This chain connects TRBV5-8 to TRBJ1-1; D possibly corresponds to TRBD1 (5 bases). The germline V gene encodes CDR1 SGHTS and CDR2 YDEGEE. The CDR3 length is 15 residues. V was trimmed by 1 base and J by 5 bases, leaving 15 bases between them. The CDR3 coding sequence is TGTGCCAGCAGCTTGTGGGGCACCTCGGGGACTGAAGCTTTCTTT. This codes for CASSLWGTSGTEAFF.

The rearrangement links TRBV18 to TRBJ2-6; no clear D. CDR3 size: 16 residues. The V and J ends lost 6 bases and 0 bases respectively, with 12 bases between them. Germline CDR1 is KGHSH and CDR2 is LQKENI. The CDR3 bases are TGTGCCAGCTCCCCCCGGATGAGCTCTGGGGCCAACGTCCTGACTTTC. As protein: CASSPRMSSGANVLTF. Using reference TRBV18 and TRBJ2-6 for the parts outside the CDR3, the full variable domain is NAGVMQNPRHLVRRRGQEARLRCSPMKGHSHVYWYRQLPEEGLKFMVYLQKENIIDESGMPKERFSAEFPKEGPSILRIQQVVRGDSAAYFCASSPRMSSGANVLTFGAGSRLTVL.

The count of this clone is one. The genes are TRBV11-3 and TRBJ1-2, with D uncertain. Germline V lookup: CDR1 SGHNT, CDR2 YENEEA. V dropped 5 bases and J dropped 8 bases, with 6 bases sitting between them. This CDR3 is 10 amino acids long. CDR3 nucleotide sequence: TGTGCCAGCAGCCCTTTAGGCTACACCTTC. This encodes CASSPLGYTF.

This chain connects TRBV18 to TRBJ1-1; the D gene is possibly TRBD1 (5 bases). The germline CDR1 and CDR2 sequences are KGHSH and LQKENI. This CDR3 has 15 amino acids. Trimming left V 3 bases short and J 0 bases short, with 11 bases between. The CDR3, as DNA: TGTGCCAGCTCACCCCTGGGACGGTTGAACACTGAAGCTTTCTTT. Translated: CASSPLGRLNTEAFF.

V is TRBV6-1 and J is TRBJ1-4; D may be TRBD1 (6 bases). Germline V lookup: CDR1 MNHNS, CDR2 SASEGT. V shed 5 bases and J shed 5 bases, with 12 bases lying between them. There are 14 residues in the CDR3. This CDR3 is CASSNTQGNEKLFF. The CDR3 DNA sequence: TGTGCCAGCAGTAATACCCAGGGGAATGAAAAACTGTTTTTT.

This chain links TRBV7-9 with TRBJ1-2; D unresolved. Per the germline V gene, CDR1 is SEHNR and CDR2 is FQNEAQ (reference sequence). The CDR3 loop spans 16 amino acids. V was cut by 4 bases and J by 8 bases, with 23 bases left in between. The CDR3 loop is CASSSLSRRGTWGYTF. In DNA, the CDR3 is TGTGCCAGCAGCTCCCTCTCGCGGAGAGGAACATGGGGCTACACCTTC.

This chain links TRBV6-6 with TRBJ1-5; D gene unclear. Deletions cut 0 bases from V and 1 base from J, with 4 bases between. This CDR3 has 14 residues. Germline V CDR1 and CDR2: MNHNY, SVGAGI (reference sequence). CDR3 loop: CASSYSGSNQPQHF. As DNA, the CDR3 is TGTGCCAGCAGTTACTCTGGGAGCAATCAGCCCCAGCATTTT.

V and J are TRBV19 and TRBJ2-7; D not certain. Trimming pared 4 bases from V and 5 bases from J, leaving 12 bases between. The CDR3 contains 13 residues. CDR1 and CDR2 (germline): LNHDA, SQIVND (reference sequence). CDR3 DNA: TGTGCCAGTAGTAACCAGGTCCCCCACGAGCAGTACTTC. Protein sequence: CASSNQVPHEQYF. Using reference TRBV19 and TRBJ2-7 for the parts outside the CDR3, the full variable domain is DGGITQSPKYLFRKEGQNVTLSCEQNLNHDAMYWYRQDPGQGLRLIYYSQIVNDFQKGDIAEGYSVSREKKESFPLTVTSAQKNPTAFYLCASSNQVPHEQYFGPGTRLTVT.

The rearrangement links TRBV6-5 to TRBJ1-1, with 11 bases identical to TRBD1. Germline V gene lookup returns CDR1 MNHEY and CDR2 SVGAGI. The CDR3 consists of 15 residues. Losses at the gene ends were 2 bases for V and 3 bases for J; bases not matched to a gene: 2. CDR3 DNA: TGTGCCAGCAGTTACGGGGACAGGGGGGACACTGAAGCTTTCTTT. Protein product: CASSYGDRGDTEAFF.

The rearrangement joins TRBV6-5 to TRBJ2-2; TRBD2 might be the D (6 bases). V was trimmed by 0 bases and J by 1 base, leaving 9 bases between them. CDR1 and CDR2 (germline): MNHEY, SVGAGI. The CDR3 totals 16 residues. This CDR3 is CASSYSRSGNTGELFF. CDR3 coding DNA: TGTGCCAGCAGTTACTCGCGTAGCGGGAACACCGGGGAGCTGTTTTTT.

This chain connects TRBV6-1 to TRBJ2-5; no clear D. Trimming pared 4 bases from V and 1 base from J, leaving 7 bases between. Germline CDR1 reads MNHNS; CDR2 reads SASEGT. This CDR3 has 13 amino acids. The DNA of the CDR3 is TGTGCCAGCAGTGTTGTCGGCCAAGAGACCCAGTACTTC. Protein sequence: CASSVVGQETQYF.

V and J are TRBV4-2 and TRBJ1-3, with no clear D. V gave up 0 bases and J gave up 0 bases, with 9 bases separating them. CDR1 and CDR2 from the germline V gene are LGHNA and YNFKEQ. The CDR3 has 16 residues. The chain's CDR3 is CASSQDRRASGNTIYF. DNA of the CDR3: TGTGCCAGCAGCCAAGATCGGCGCGCCTCTGGAAACACCATATATTTT.

The chain has TRBV6-1 and TRBJ2-3, with 8 bases lining up with TRBD2. In germline, CDR1 is MNHNS, CDR2 SASEGT. The trim removed 9 bases at V and 6 bases at J, leaving 8 bases unmatched. The CDR3 runs to 13 residues. The CDR3 region is CASMSGGPDTQYF. CDR3 nucleotide sequence: TGTGCCAGTATGAGCGGGGGACCCGATACGCAGTATTTT.

Comment on this clone: One end of the junction varies from germline; a read error may be responsible. This chain links TRBV18 with TRBJ2-5; D possibly corresponds to TRBD2 (6 bases). The CDR3 runs to 15 residues. In germline, CDR1 is KGHSH, CDR2 LQKENI. DNA of the CDR3: TGTGCCAGCTCGCCACAGCTACTGGGGGGAGAGACCCAGTACTTC. This codes for CASSPQLLGGETQYF. The whole variable domain, remainder taken from reference TRBV18 and TRBJ2-5, is NAGVMQNPRHLVRRRGQEARLRCSPMKGHSHVYWYRQLPEEGLKFMVYLQKENIIDESGMPKERFSAEFPKEGPSILRIQQVVRGDSAAYFCASSPQLLGGETQYFGPGTRLLVL.

The chain joins TRBV5-1 to TRBJ2-1; possible D gene TRBD2, 5 bases. Germline-derived CDR1 and CDR2 are SGHRS and YFSETQ. Trimming left V 4 bases short and J 7 bases short, with 12 bases between. This CDR3 has 13 residues. The CDR3, as DNA: TGCGCCAGCAGCGCCGGGATCGGGAATGAGCAGTTCTTC. Translated: CASSAGIGNEQFF.

CDR3 sequence (DNA): TGTGCCTACCTTTACGGGGGGAGGCCCTCGAACACCGGGGAGCTGTTTTTT. Its protein is CAYLYGGRPSNTGELFF. The chain joins TRBV2 to TRBJ2-2, with 7 bases that match TRBD2. V was clipped by 11 bases and J by 0 bases; unmatched bases: 15. From germline, CDR1 is SNHLY and CDR2 FYNNEI. This CDR3 contains 17 residues.

The chain joins TRBV6-5 to TRBJ1-6, with 11 bases matching TRBD1. V lost 5 bases and J lost 6; bases outside the gene matches: 3. Germline lookup yields CDR1 MNHEY and CDR2 SVGAGI. This CDR3 region has 15 residues. The chain's CDR3 is CASSVGTGGNSPLHF. In DNA form, the CDR3 reads TGTGCCAGCAGTGTCGGGACAGGGGGTAATTCACCCCTCCACTTT.

This sequence joins TRBV4-2 and TRBJ2-7; D remains ambiguous. CDR1 is LGHNA, CDR2 YNFKEQ, per germline. V was clipped by 1 base and J by 2 bases, with 12 bases between them. This CDR3 has 15 residues. In DNA, the CDR3 is TGTGCCAGCAGCCAAGCCCCGGGTTCGACCTACGAGCAGTACTTC. Translated: CASSQAPGSTYEQYF.

This rearrangement joins TRBV5-1 to TRBJ1-2, with TRBD1 matching 8 bases. Germline lookup yields CDR1 SGHRS and CDR2 YFSETQ. V gave up 4 bases and J gave up 0 bases; unmatched junction bases: 5. The length of the CDR3 is 15 residues. This CDR3 reads CASSPRTGSNYGYTF. The DNA of the CDR3 is TGCGCCAGCAGCCCTCGGACAGGGTCTAACTATGGCTACACCTTC.

The chain carries TRBV7-2 and TRBJ2-1; 10 bases are a match to TRBD2. V was pared by 6 bases and J by 7 bases, with 6 bases of the junction left unmatched. This CDR3 is built from 14 residues. Germline assignment: CDR1 SGHTA and CDR2 FQGNSA. CDR3 loop: CASRSAGGPNEQFF. CDR3 DNA: TGTGCCAGCAGGTCAGCGGGGGGGCCAAATGAGCAGTTCTTC.

The genes are TRBV4-2 and TRBJ2-7; unclear D gene. The CDR3 contains 15 residues. The V gene's germline CDR1 is LGHNA and CDR2 YNFKEQ. The V end was cut by 6 bases, the J end by 7 bases, with 22 bases between. The CDR3 reads CASRSLQAEKGEQYF. CDR3 DNA: TGTGCCAGCAGGTCCTTGCAGGCGGAGAAAGGAGAGCAGTACTTC.

V is TRBV19 and J is TRBJ1-3; no clear D. The V gene lost 7 bases and the J gene lost 0 bases, with 13 bases spanning the gap. The CDR3 has 15 amino acids. Germline values: CDR1 LNHDA, CDR2 SQIVND (reference sequence). This CDR3 is CASIRSPSSGNTIYF. The CDR3 region has the DNA TGTGCCAGTATCCGGAGCCCAAGCTCTGGAAACACCATATATTTT.

The V call is TRBV10-3, the J call TRBJ1-2; TRBD1 is a possible D gene (6 bases). Germline V gene sequence: CDR1 ENHRY, CDR2 SYGVKD. This CDR3 has 16 residues. V was clipped by 6 bases and J by 3 bases, with 20 bases between them. CDR3 residues: CAISATGPPSDYGYTF. DNA of the CDR3: TGTGCCATCAGCGCTACAGGGCCCCCTTCGGACTATGGCTACACCTTC.

The rearrangement joins TRBV6-1 to TRBJ1-3; 7 bases are a match to TRBD1. Trimming removed 0 bases from V and 1 base from J; junction bases left unmatched: 3. CDR1 MNHNS and CDR2 SASEGT come from the germline V gene. The CDR3 is 16 residues long. CDR3 coding DNA: TGTGCCAGCAGTGAAGCCGGGACAGTTTCTGGAAACACCATATATTTT. It specifies CASSEAGTVSGNTIYF.

This clone was detected a few times. The chain recombines TRBV19 with TRBJ1-3; no reliable D call. The CDR3 totals 17 residues. Per the germline V gene, CDR1 is LNHDA and CDR2 is SQIVND (reference sequence). V was clipped by 5 bases and J by 0 bases, with 17 bases between them. For the CDR3, the DNA is TGTGCCAGTAGTTACCGGTGGAACCCTTTCTCTGGAAACACCATATATTTT. Protein product: CASSYRWNPFSGNTIYF.

This chain uses TRBV5-1 with TRBJ2-1; perhaps TRBD1 as D (6 bases). The V gene lost 2 bases and the J gene lost 5 bases, with 11 bases spanning the gap. The CDR3 totals 14 residues. CDR1 and CDR2 (germline): SGHRS, YFSETQ. This CDR3 is CASSLWTANNEQFF. DNA for the CDR3: TGCGCCAGCAGCTTATGGACAGCAAACAATGAGCAGTTCTTC.

The V call is TRBV19, the J call TRBJ1-1, with 11 bases lining up with TRBD1. With V trimmed by 7 bases and J by 3 bases, 7 bases remained unmatched. Germline V gene data show CDR1 as LNHDA and CDR2 as SQIVND (reference sequence). CDR3 size: 15 residues. The CDR3 loop reads CASIITGQGDTEAFF. DNA of the CDR3: TGTGCCAGTATCATAACGGGACAGGGGGACACTGAAGCTTTCTTT.